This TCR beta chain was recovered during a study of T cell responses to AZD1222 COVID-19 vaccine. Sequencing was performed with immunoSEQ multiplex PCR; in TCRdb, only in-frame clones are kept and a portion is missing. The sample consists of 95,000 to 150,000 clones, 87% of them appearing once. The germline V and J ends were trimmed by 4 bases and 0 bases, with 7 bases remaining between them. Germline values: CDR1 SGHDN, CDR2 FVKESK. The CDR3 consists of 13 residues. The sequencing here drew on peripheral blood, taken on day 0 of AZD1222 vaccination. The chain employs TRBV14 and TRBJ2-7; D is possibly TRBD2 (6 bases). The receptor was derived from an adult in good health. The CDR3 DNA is TGTGCCAGCAGCCGGGACTCCTCCTACGAGCAGTACTTC. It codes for CASSRDSSYEQYF.